A selection of T cell receptor beta chains follows, all from one sample in a study of beta chain features in type 1 diabetes. Only in-frame clones appear in the TCRdb table, and some are missing; sequencing was by immunoSEQ multiplex PCR. The table lists roughly 160,000 clones, under 9.5% of them singletons. The specimen sequenced was central memory CD4+ T cells from blood. The source is a man aged 18 to 30 with type 1 diabetes. Each CDR3 is given without its conserved first and last residue. Each record gives: V gene, J gene, CDR3 protein.

V gene: TRBV27
J gene: TRBJ1-4
CDR3 protein: ASSYRGENEKLF

V gene: TRBV9
J gene: TRBJ2-3
CDR3 protein: ASSAKVGGGLDTQY

V gene: TRBV7-2
J gene: TRBJ1-4
CDR3 protein: ASSLMGGGREKLF

V gene: TRBV21-1
J gene: TRBJ2-1
CDR3 protein: ASSNVPLAGDNEQF

V gene: TRBV7-2
J gene: TRBJ2-5
CDR3 protein: ASSVGAHRGTQY

V gene: TRBV5-5
J gene: TRBJ2-5
CDR3 protein: ASSLSIETQY

V gene: TRBV18
J gene: TRBJ1-2
CDR3 protein: ASSPPNRVHGYT

V gene: TRBV5-4
J gene: TRBJ2-7
CDR3 protein: ASSFRTTRDSYEQY

V gene: TRBV20-1
J gene: TRBJ2-3
CDR3 protein: SAAPGDTQY

V gene: TRBV6-6
J gene: TRBJ2-3
CDR3 protein: ASSYNPLKGTDTQY

V gene: TRBV4-2
J gene: TRBJ1-1
CDR3 protein: ASSLTGENTEAF

V gene: TRBV7-2
J gene: TRBJ2-7
CDR3 protein: ASSLANGLAGGSYEQY

V gene: TRBV6-5
J gene: TRBJ2-3
CDR3 protein: ASRLGQGTDTQY

V gene: TRBV7-6
J gene: TRBJ2-5
CDR3 protein: ASSFPQAGETQY

V gene: TRBV5-4
J gene: TRBJ2-3
CDR3 protein: ASSRTGYNTQY

V gene: TRBV29-1
J gene: TRBJ1-2
CDR3 protein: SVVQGGSGYT

V gene: TRBV28
J gene: TRBJ1-2
CDR3 protein: ASSTLIGRLYHT

V gene: TRBV29-1
J gene: TRBJ1-1
CDR3 protein: SVNIRGGSTEAF

V gene: TRBV4-3
J gene: TRBJ2-2
CDR3 protein: ASSPETGWNTGELF

V gene: TRBV11-2
J gene: TRBJ2-3
CDR3 protein: ASSLAGAGSTDTQY